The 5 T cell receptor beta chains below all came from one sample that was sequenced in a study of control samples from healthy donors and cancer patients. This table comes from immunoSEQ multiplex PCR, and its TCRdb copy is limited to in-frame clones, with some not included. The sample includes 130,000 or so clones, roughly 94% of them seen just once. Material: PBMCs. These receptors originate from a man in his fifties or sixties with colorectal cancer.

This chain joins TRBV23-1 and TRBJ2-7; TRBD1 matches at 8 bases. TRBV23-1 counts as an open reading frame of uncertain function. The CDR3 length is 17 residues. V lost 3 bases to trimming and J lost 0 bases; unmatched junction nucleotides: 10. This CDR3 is CASSHPTTGDLSYEQYF. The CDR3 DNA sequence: TGCGCCAGCAGTCACCCGACGACAGGGGACCTCTCCTACGAGCAGTACTTC.

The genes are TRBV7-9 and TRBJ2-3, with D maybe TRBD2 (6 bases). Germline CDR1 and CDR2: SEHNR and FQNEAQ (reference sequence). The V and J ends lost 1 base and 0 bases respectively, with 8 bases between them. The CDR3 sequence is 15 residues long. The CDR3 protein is CASSLVAASTDTQYF. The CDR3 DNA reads TGTGCCAGCAGCTTAGTAGCGGCTAGCACAGATACGCAGTATTTT.

The CDR3 nucleotides read TGTGCCAGTAGTATAGATCTATTTGGGGTTGATACGCAGTATTTT. Protein product: CASSIDLFGVDTQYF. This chain joins TRBV19 and TRBJ2-3; D not resolved. The germline V gene has CDR1 LNHDA and CDR2 SQIVND (reference sequence). The CDR3 is 15 residues long. The germline V and J ends were trimmed by 0 bases and 6 bases, with 13 bases remaining between them.

The CDR3 region has the DNA TGCGCCAGCAGCCAAGATCGGGTTAAGCCGTACAATGAGCAGTTCTTC. It yields the protein CASSQDRVKPYNEQFF. The chain couples TRBV4-3 to TRBJ2-1; D is undetermined. This CDR3 region has 16 residues. Germline CDR1 and CDR2: LGHNA and YSLEER. With 0 bases removed from V and 4 bases from J, the gap between germline ends came to 13 bases.

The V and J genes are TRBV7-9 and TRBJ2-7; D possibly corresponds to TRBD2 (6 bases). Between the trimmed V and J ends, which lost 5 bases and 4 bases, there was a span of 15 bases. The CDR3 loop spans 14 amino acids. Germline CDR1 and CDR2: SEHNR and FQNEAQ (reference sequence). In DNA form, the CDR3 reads TGTGCCAGCAGCCCCAGGGACTTGCCTTACGAGCAGTACTTC. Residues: CASSPRDLPYEQYF.